What follows are 28 T cell receptor beta chains derived from one specimen sequenced in a study of T cell responses to AZD1222 COVID-19 vaccine. Profiling relied on immunoSEQ multiplex PCR, and the TCRdb table lists in-frame clones only, not all of them. The sample lists 150,000 to 200,000 clones; roughly nine tenths were seen once. The sequencing here drew on peripheral blood, taken 28 days after the second AZD1222 dose. The receptor source for this set is an adult who received the AZD1222 COVID-19 vaccine.

The chain couples TRBV6-5 to TRBJ1-4; D gene uncertain. Trimming took 6 bases from V and 8 from J, leaving 13 bases between them. The germline gives CDR1 MNHEY, CDR2 SVGAGI. This CDR3 is 13 amino acids long. CDR3 amino acids: CASRTLLGEKLFF. CDR3 nucleotide sequence: TGTGCCAGCAGGACCCTCCTTGGGGAAAAACTGTTTTTT.

This chain links TRBV7-2 with TRBJ2-1; 9 positions match TRBD2. From germline, CDR1 is SGHTA and CDR2 FQGNSA. The V segment lost 6 bases and the J segment 0 bases; nucleotides outside the gene matches: 3. The CDR3 consists of 15 residues. CDR3 loop: CASSAGGSSYNEQFF. DNA of the CDR3: TGTGCCAGCAGTGCGGGGGGGAGCTCCTACAATGAGCAGTTCTTC.

The CDR3 DNA reads TGCGCCAGCAGCTGGGGAAAGACTAGCGGGGGCACAGATACGCAGTATTTT. It translates to CASSWGKTSGGTDTQYF. The rearrangement joins TRBV5-1 to TRBJ2-3, with TRBD2 matching 11 bases. J lost 1 base, V lost 3 bases, and 7 bases had no gene match. Germline V lookup: CDR1 SGHRS, CDR2 YFSETQ. CDR3 length: 17 amino acids.

This clone occurred a few times. This chain joins TRBV19 and TRBJ1-5, with a possible D match to TRBD1 (6 bases). The CDR3 length is 15 residues. Deletions cut 1 base from V and 0 bases from J, with 7 bases between. Germline V gene data show CDR1 as LNHDA and CDR2 as SQIVND (reference sequence). The CDR3 loop reads CASSIGGASNQPQHF. The CDR3 DNA is TGTGCCAGTAGTATAGGGGGGGCTAGCAATCAGCCCCAGCATTTT.

V and J are TRBV14 and TRBJ2-1; D is undetermined. This CDR3 region has 16 residues. CDR1 and CDR2 (germline): SGHDN, FVKESK. V shed 2 bases and J shed 0 bases, with 11 bases lying between them. CDR3 loop: CASSQQSFYSYNEQFF. As DNA, the CDR3 is TGTGCCAGCAGCCAACAAAGCTTCTACTCCTACAATGAGCAGTTCTTC.

The J gene is TRBJ1-1, the V gene TRBV6-6; maybe TRBD1 (5 bases). Germline V gene data show CDR1 as MNHNY and CDR2 as SVGAGI (reference sequence). The ends were cut back, 6 bases at V and 7 bases at J, with 12 bases in the middle. CDR3 length equals 12 residues. CDR3 sequence (DNA): TGTGCCAGCAGCCTCGGGGGGGGTGAAGCTTTCTTT. As protein: CASSLGGGEAFF.

CDR3 in DNA: TGCGCCAGCAGCCTTAGCGGGGGGAGCTCCTACGAGCAGTACTTC. Residues: CASSLSGGSSYEQYF. The rearrangement links TRBV4-1 to TRBJ2-7; 10 nucleotides align to TRBD2. From germline, CDR1 is MGHRA and CDR2 YSYEKL. This CDR3 contains 15 residues. V shed 4 bases, J shed 0 bases, and the junction held 3 bases outside the gene matches.

This clone has just one count. This sequence joins TRBV6-6 and TRBJ2-1; 11 nucleotides agree with TRBD2. The CDR3 is 18 residues long. V lost 5 bases and J lost 6; bases outside the gene matches: 15. CDR1 is MNHNY and CDR2 is SVGAGI in the germline V gene (reference sequence). The DNA of the CDR3 is TGTGCCAGCAGTCACGGGGGTCCGGGACTAGCGGTTTTCAATGAGCAGTTCTTC. Protein sequence: CASSHGGPGLAVFNEQFF.

Here the CDR3 DNA reads TGTGCCAGCAGCCATAAGGGGAGGGGGCCATTCTATGGCTACACCTTC. It yields the protein CASSHKGRGPFYGYTF. The rearrangement joins TRBV4-2 to TRBJ1-2, with 7 bases matching TRBD1. J gave up 4 bases and V 3 bases, and 11 bases lay outside the gene matches. This CDR3 is 16 amino acids long. Germline loops: CDR1 LGHNA, CDR2 YNFKEQ.

V is TRBV12-2 and J is TRBJ2-4. TRBV12-2 is deemed a pseudogene. CDR3 length: 16 residues. CDR3 DNA: TGTGCAAGTCGCTTACCGCCCGGACCACTCAAAAACATTCAGTACTTC. It yields the protein CASRLPPGPLKNIQYF.

The rearrangement links TRBV27 to TRBJ2-1; 10 bases are shared with TRBD2. The CDR3 covers 17 residues. Looked up from germline, CDR1 is MNHEY and CDR2 is SMNVEV (reference sequence). V gave up 5 bases and J gave up 7 bases; unmatched junction bases: 14. CDR3 in DNA: TGTGCCAGCAGTCTTAAGCGGGGGGGGCCCCCCCTGAATGAGCAGTTCTTC. It is translated as CASSLKRGGPPLNEQFF.

The V gene is TRBV19, the J gene TRBJ1-2, with D unclear. The germline V gene encodes CDR1 LNHDA and CDR2 SQIVND (reference sequence). The CDR3 loop spans 15 amino acids. V was clipped by 10 bases and J by 0 bases, with 18 bases between them. CDR3 bases: TGTGCCATATTGGGTTGGTTCGGAACTAACTATGGCTACACCTTC. Translating gives CAILGWFGTNYGYTF.

The chain links TRBV5-1 to TRBJ2-3; D ambiguous. CDR1 SGHRS and CDR2 YFSETQ come from the germline V gene. The CDR3 consists of 14 residues. V was clipped by 0 bases and J by 4 bases, with 9 bases between them. CDR3 sequence (DNA): TGCGCCAGCAGCTTGGGCCCATTCTCAGATACGCAGTATTTT. Encoded protein: CASSLGPFSDTQYF.

Turning to this clone: The junction differs from germline at one of its ends, possibly a read error. The V gene is TRBV9, the J gene TRBJ2-5; D remains unclear. The CDR3 is 13 amino acids. CDR1 SGDLS and CDR2 YYNGEE come from the germline V gene. In DNA form, the CDR3 reads TGTGCCAGCGGCGTCGGACCCCAAGAGACCCAGTACTTC. It specifies CASGVGPQETQYF.

The rearrangement links TRBV6-2 or TRBV6-3 to TRBJ2-5; D possibly corresponds to TRBD2 (5 bases). Germline assignment: CDR1 MNHEY and CDR2 SVGEGT. CDR3 length equals 13 residues. Deletions cut 4 bases from V and 2 bases from J, with 8 bases between. The CDR3 sequence is CASSFSGQETQYF. In nucleotides, the CDR3 is TGTGCCAGCAGTTTCTCGGGACAAGAGACCCAGTACTTC.

The chain carries TRBV4-2 and TRBJ2-5; TRBD2 matches at 11 bases. The CDR3 contains 17 residues. J lost 5 bases, V lost 0 bases, and 8 bases had no gene match. Germline CDR1 and CDR2: LGHNA and YNFKEQ. The CDR3 DNA reads as TGTGCCAGCAGCCAAGAGGTTAGCGGGGGGGCCGCGGAGACCCAGTACTTC. The encoded protein is CASSQEVSGGAAETQYF.

The V and J genes are TRBV18 and TRBJ1-5; D not certain. Germline lookup yields CDR1 KGHSH and CDR2 LQKENI. The CDR3 sequence is 13 residues long. Deletions cut 5 bases from V and 3 bases from J, with 8 bases between. In DNA, the CDR3 is TGTGCCAGCTCATCAAGCCCCAATCAGCCCCAGCATTTT. It translates to CASSSSPNQPQHF.

The chain uses TRBV14 and TRBJ1-1; no definite D call. The CDR3 has 16 residues. Germline V lookup: CDR1 SGHDN, CDR2 FVKESK. V was cut by 0 bases and J by 0 bases, with 11 bases left in between. The CDR3 loop is CASSQDYLGLNTEAFF. The CDR3 bases are TGTGCCAGCAGCCAAGACTACCTGGGCTTGAACACTGAAGCTTTCTTT.

CDR3 protein: CASSRDRDEKQYF. The CDR3, as DNA: TGTGCCAGCTCGAGGGACAGGGACGAAAAGCAGTACTTC. The V and J genes are TRBV18 and TRBJ2-7; 9 positions agree with TRBD1. The ends lost 6 bases at V and 8 bases at J; junction bases unmatched: 8. This CDR3 is 13 amino acids long. CDR1 is KGHSH and CDR2 is LQKENI in the germline V gene.

The chain combines TRBV21-1 with TRBJ1-5. TRBV21-1 is recorded as a pseudogene. The CDR3 contains 17 residues. The CDR3 loop is CASSKERPRRRNQPQHF. In nucleotides, the CDR3 is TGTGCCAGCAGCAAAGAGAGACCCCGAAGGCGCAATCAGCCCCAGCATTTT.

The chain employs TRBV6-2 or TRBV6-3 and TRBJ2-5, with 9 positions matching TRBD2. V gave up 6 bases and J gave up 5 bases; unmatched junction bases: 10. The CDR3 loop spans 15 amino acids. The germline gives CDR1 MNHEY, CDR2 SVGEGT. The CDR3 nucleotides are TGTGCCAGCAGCTCCGGTGGCGGGGGGGTGGAGACCCAGTACTTC. As protein: CASSSGGGGVETQYF.

The rearrangement joins TRBV19 to TRBJ1-4, with D possibly matching TRBD1 (5 bases). The CDR3 sequence is 15 residues long. CDR1 is LNHDA, CDR2 SQIVND, per germline (reference sequence). V was pared by 3 bases and J by 0 bases, with 8 bases between. Here the CDR3 DNA reads TGTGCCAGTAGTATCGACAGTGCAACTAATGAAAAACTGTTTTTT. Translated: CASSIDSATNEKLFF.

The V call is TRBV14, the J call TRBJ1-4, with 7 bases that match TRBD1. Germline V gene lookup returns CDR1 SGHDN and CDR2 FVKESK. The CDR3 runs 15 residues. V gave up 3 bases and J gave up 3 bases; unmatched junction bases: 4. CDR3 coding DNA: TGTGCCAGCAGCCACAGACAGGGACCTAATGAAAAACTGTTTTTT. This translates into CASSHRQGPNEKLFF.

CDR3 sequence reads: CASSYSGTGIYEQYF. For the CDR3, the DNA is TGTGCCAGCAGTTATTCCGGGACAGGGATCTACGAGCAGTACTTC. The chain uses TRBV6-2 or TRBV6-3 and TRBJ2-7; 9 bases line up with TRBD1. J was trimmed by 3 bases and V by 3 bases; bases with no gene match: 6. This CDR3 is 15 amino acids long. Germline assignment: CDR1 MNHEY and CDR2 SVGEGT.

V and J are TRBV6-1 and TRBJ2-7, with D possibly matching TRBD2 (5 bases). Trimming shortened V by 0 bases and J by 7 bases, and 16 bases separated the two germline ends. CDR3 length: 15 residues. Germline V gene lookup returns CDR1 MNHNS and CDR2 SASEGT. CDR3 amino acids: CASSEAEEGPEEQYF. CDR3 DNA: TGTGCCAGCAGTGAAGCGGAGGAAGGACCTGAGGAGCAGTACTTC.

The V and J genes are TRBV7-9 and TRBJ1-2; possible D gene TRBD1, 6 bases. Trimming took 1 base from V and 2 from J, leaving 11 bases between them. This CDR3 has 15 amino acids. Germline assignment: CDR1 SEHNR and CDR2 FQNEAQ (reference sequence). The CDR3 here is CASSLVSRGNYGYTF. The DNA of the CDR3 is TGTGCCAGCAGCTTAGTTTCCAGGGGCAACTATGGCTACACCTTC.

The chain combines TRBV5-1 with TRBJ2-2; possibly TRBD2 for D (5 bases). CDR1 is SGHRS, CDR2 YFSETQ, per germline. V was clipped by 4 bases and J by 4 bases, with 11 bases between them. The length of the CDR3 is 14 residues. The CDR3 DNA reads TGCGCCAGCAGCGAGGGCCGGGGCACCGGGGAGCTGTTTTTT. Translated, it gives CASSEGRGTGELFF.

The chain has TRBV2 and TRBJ2-7; D not resolved. V lost 7 bases to trimming and J lost 3 bases, with 16 bases between them. This CDR3 comprises 14 residues. The germline V gene has CDR1 SNHLY and CDR2 FYNNEI. CDR3: CASTVDESGYEQYF. The CDR3 DNA follows: TGTGCCAGCACCGTGGACGAGTCGGGCTACGAGCAGTACTTC.